This T cell receptor (beta chain) was captured in a study of blood T cells in healthy people across ages. The CDR3 has 16 amino acids. J was trimmed by 6 bases and V by 2 bases; bases with no gene match: 6. Germline values: CDR1 MNHEY, CDR2 SVGEGT. The second PCR ran 7 to 11 cycles with a sample-barcoded 5' primer and J-beta primers. TCRdb fed the 5' RACE reads into MiXCR, producing one record per CDR3 protein. In the table there are about 1.4 million distinct CDR3 sequences, approximately 63% of which are singletons. The receptor was isolated from a man aged 18 to 29 in good health. V usage is TRBV6-2 or TRBV6-3 and J usage is TRBJ2-1; 11 bases line up with TRBD2. The sequenced material came from blood. The CDR3 here is CASSYPTSGSGNEQFF. The CDR3 DNA is TGTGCCAGCAGTTACCCTACTAGCGGGAGCGGCAATGAGCAGTTCTTC.